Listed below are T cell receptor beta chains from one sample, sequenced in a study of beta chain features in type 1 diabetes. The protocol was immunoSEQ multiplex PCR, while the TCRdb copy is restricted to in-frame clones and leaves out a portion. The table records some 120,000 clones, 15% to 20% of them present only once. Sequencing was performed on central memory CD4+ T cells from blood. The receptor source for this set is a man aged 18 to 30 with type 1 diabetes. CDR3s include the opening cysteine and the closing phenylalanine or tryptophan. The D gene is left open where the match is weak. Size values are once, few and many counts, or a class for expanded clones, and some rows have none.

TGTGCCAGTGGGACGGAATACAATGAGCAGTTCTTC,CASGTEYNEQFF,TRBV19,.,TRBJ2-1,.
TGCGCCAGCAGCCAGGATCCAGGGGGCTGGGAGACCCAGTACTTC,CASSQDPGGWETQYF,TRBV4-3,TRBD1,TRBJ2-5,.
TGCGCCAGCAGCTTGGTAGCGGGAGCGTATGAGCAGTTCTTC,CASSLVAGAYEQFF,TRBV5-1,TRBD2,TRBJ2-1,.
TGCGCCAGCAGTTTGTGGGACTACAATGAGCAGTTCTTC,CASSLWDYNEQFF,TRBV5-1,.,TRBJ2-1,.
TGTGCCAGCTCCCAAGGACAAGCGGTCTCCTACAATGAGCAGTTCTTC,CASSQGQAVSYNEQFF,TRBV27,.,TRBJ2-1,.
TGTGCCATTCCCCCCCGGGAGAGTGTAGGAGATACGCAGTATTTT,CAIPPRESVGDTQYF,TRBV2,.,TRBJ2-3,few
TGTGCCAGCTCCCTGGGACTAGCGGGGGGCGATGAGCAGTTCTTC,CASSLGLAGGDEQFF,TRBV18,TRBD2,TRBJ2-1,few
TGTGCCAGCAGTGGAGGGAGGCTAAGCGGGGAGCAGTACTTC,CASSGGRLSGEQYF,TRBV2,.,TRBJ2-7,few
TGTGCCTGGATCAAAGCGGGAGGTGTGGAGACCCAGTACTTC,CAWIKAGGVETQYF,TRBV30,TRBD2,TRBJ2-5,.
TGTGCCAGCAGTGAAGCGTTTTTCCGGAACACTGAAGCTTTCTTT,CASSEAFFRNTEAFF,TRBV2,.,TRBJ1-1,.
TGTGCCAGCCAAAGTCTCAGGGACAGGGCCGTCTACGAGCAGTACTTC,CASQSLRDRAVYEQYF,TRBV27,TRBD1,TRBJ2-7,many
TGTGCCAGCAGCTGGGGACCCGCGAACACCGGGGAGCTGTTTTTT,CASSWGPANTGELFF,TRBV7-9,.,TRBJ2-2,.
TGTGCCACCAGCAGCCTGCAGGGGAGCACAGATACGCAGTATTTT,CATSSLQGSTDTQYF,TRBV15,.,TRBJ2-3,many
TGTGCCAGCAGTCCCGATGGGGACTATGGCTACACCTTC,CASSPDGDYGYTF,TRBV7-2,.,TRBJ1-2,.
TGTGCCAGCAGTGCCTTCAAAGGGGGACAGGGCCAAACGGGCGAGCAGTACTTC,CASSAFKGGQGQTGEQYF,TRBV25-1,TRBD1,TRBJ2-7,.
TGTGCCAGCAGCTGGGTTGAGATGAACACTGAAGCTTTCTTT,CASSWVEMNTEAFF,TRBV7-8,.,TRBJ1-1,few
TGTGCCAGCCGACTCGCAGGTCAGCCCCAGCATTTT,CASRLAGQPQHF,TRBV7-9,.,TRBJ1-5,.
TGTGCCAGCAGCTTACTCTCTAGCACAGATACGCAGTATTTT,CASSLLSSTDTQYF,TRBV9,.,TRBJ2-3,.
TGTGCCAGCAGTTTATCGTGGCGGGAGGGCCGCTACGAGCAGTACTTC,CASSLSWREGRYEQYF,TRBV27,TRBD2,TRBJ2-7,.
TGCGCCAGCAGCGTCCTTGCAACTAATGAAAAACTGTTTTTT,CASSVLATNEKLFF,TRBV5-1,.,TRBJ1-4,.
TGTGCCTGGAGTGTACGGGGACAGGGGACCCTAGAGACCCAGTACTTC,CAWSVRGQGTLETQYF,TRBV30,TRBD1,TRBJ2-5,once
TGTGCCATCAGTGAGTCGAGGACAGGGGGCGAGGGCGAGCAGTACTTC,CAISESRTGGEGEQYF,TRBV10-3,TRBD1,TRBJ2-7,.
TGTGCCAGCAGTTTCGGCCAGAATCAAGAGACCCAGTACTTC,CASSFGQNQETQYF,TRBV27,.,TRBJ2-5,.